This T cell receptor (beta chain) was found in a study of early T cells in non-severe SARS-CoV-2 infection. Background on the study: Sequencing input comprised bulk RNA from unsorted whole blood; chain pairing was not available.

The V gene lost 4 bases and the J gene lost 2 bases, with 15 bases spanning the gap. The CDR3 is 15 amino acids. Germline V gene sequence: CDR1 SGHNT, CDR2 YYREEE (reference sequence). Study observations and caveats: VDJdb matching skewed toward anti-spike CD8 responses, missing private and CD4 specificities.

This clonotype was detected many times. Its antigen is currently unknown. Unique molecular identifiers tagged individual cDNA molecules. MiXCR, applied by TCRdb to the 5' RACE reads, yields one record per CDR3 protein. The sample comprises tens of thousands of distinct CDR3 sequences, 11% of which are singletons, and about 4.1% rests with the top ten. The sequence derives from an adult who was a healthcare worker with PCR-confirmed SARS-CoV-2 infection or an uninfected control (not recorded which). The chain links TRBV5-4 to TRBJ2-5; D gene unclear. Sequenced: whole blood. The CDR3 here is CASSDQRKVQETQYF. The CDR3 coding sequence is TGTGCCAGCAGCGATCAAAGGAAGGTTCAAGAGACCCAGTACTTC.